The 25 T cell receptor beta chains below all came from one sample that was sequenced in a study of blood T cell repertoires in COVID-19. Clones were read by immunoSEQ multiplex PCR, and TCRdb kept only the in-frame ones, dropping some. The sample has around 25,000 clones; roughly nine tenths are singletons. The sequenced sample was peripheral blood. The receptors were sampled from a human donor with active COVID-19. The donor label of this sample is uncertain.

The rearrangement uses TRBV5-4 and TRBJ2-5; 15 bases are shared with TRBD2. The length of the CDR3 is 18 residues. With V trimmed by 0 bases and J by 5 bases, 8 bases remained unmatched. Germline CDR1 SGHNT, CDR2 YYREEE (reference sequence). The CDR3 loop reads CASSLEGTSGGFWETQYF. The CDR3 DNA follows: TGTGCCAGCAGCTTGGAGGGGACTAGCGGGGGGTTTTGGGAGACCCAGTACTTC.

A single count supports this clone. The chain uses TRBV19 and TRBJ1-2; D is perhaps TRBD1 (5 bases). Trimming shortened V by 5 bases and J by 4 bases, and 20 bases separated the two germline ends. CDR1 is LNHDA and CDR2 is SQIVND in the germline V gene (reference sequence). This CDR3 spans 16 amino acids. CDR3: CASSSPGRGMSYGYTF. DNA of the CDR3: TGTGCCAGTAGTTCCCCGGGGAGGGGAATGAGCTATGGCTACACCTTC.

The V and J genes are TRBV5-1 and TRBJ1-3; D possibly corresponds to TRBD1 (5 bases). From germline, CDR1 is SGHRS and CDR2 YFSETQ. The CDR3 covers 15 residues. V lost 4 bases and J 2 bases, leaving 13 bases between the germline ends. In DNA form, the CDR3 reads TGCGCCAGCAGCCCTGACGGGGGGACTGGAAACACCATATATTTT. Protein sequence: CASSPDGGTGNTIYF.

The genes are TRBV5-1 and TRBJ2-3, with 10 bases aligning to TRBD2. The CDR3 consists of 15 residues. Trimming at V came to 0 bases and at J to 6 bases, leaving 4 bases not matched to a gene. Looked up from germline, CDR1 is SGHRS and CDR2 is YFSETQ. The chain's CDR3 is CASSLAGTSVDTQYF. The CDR3, as DNA: TGCGCCAGCAGCTTGGCCGGGACTAGCGTCGATACGCAGTATTTT.

This rearrangement joins TRBV10-3 to TRBJ2-4; TRBD1 agrees at 12 bases. The CDR3 loop spans 16 amino acids. V lost 1 base, J lost 4 bases, and 2 bases stayed unmatched. From germline, CDR1 is ENHRY and CDR2 SYGVKD. CDR3 sequence reads: CAISEWDRGLKNIQYF. The CDR3, as DNA: TGTGCCATCAGTGAGTGGGACAGGGGGCTTAAAAACATTCAGTACTTC.

The rearrangement uses TRBV3-1 (or the pseudogene TRBV3-2) and TRBJ2-7; 9 bases agree with TRBD1. The CDR3 runs 16 residues. With 5 bases clipped from V and 2 bases from J, the junction kept 10 bases outside the gene matches. Germline lookup yields CDR1 LGHDT and CDR2 YNNKEL (reference sequence). CDR3: CASSYRDRDPPYEQYF. The CDR3 DNA reads as TGTGCCAGCAGCTATAGGGACAGGGATCCCCCCTACGAGCAGTACTTC.

The chain combines TRBV4-1 with TRBJ1-3; possible D gene TRBD1, 6 bases. V gave up 7 bases and J gave up 3 bases, with 16 bases separating them. Germline lookup yields CDR1 MGHRA and CDR2 YSYEKL. This CDR3 has 15 residues. CDR3 protein: CASTQLLDSGNTIYF. CDR3 sequence (DNA): TGCGCCAGCACCCAGCTTTTGGACAGTGGAAACACCATATATTTT.

The CDR3 bases are TGCGCCAGCAGCTTGGAATTAGCGGGGGGCCAAGAGACCCAGTACTTC. Residues: CASSLELAGGQETQYF. The chain carries TRBV5-1 and TRBJ2-5, with TRBD2 matching 10 bases. The CDR3 totals 16 residues. CDR1 and CDR2 from the germline V gene are SGHRS and YFSETQ. Trimming removed 0 bases from V and 1 base from J; junction bases left unmatched: 3.

This clone appeared once. The chain couples TRBV10-3 to TRBJ1-2, with a tentative D call TRBD1 (5 bases). Germline values: CDR1 ENHRY, CDR2 SYGVKD. V lost 5 bases, J lost 5 bases, and 9 bases lay in between. The CDR3 spans 12 residues. The CDR3 spells CAISSGIYGYTF. The DNA of the CDR3 is TGTGCCATCAGTTCAGGGATTTATGGCTACACCTTC.

The chain employs TRBV10-3 and TRBJ1-5; D is undetermined. Germline V gene sequence: CDR1 ENHRY, CDR2 SYGVKD. With 6 bases removed from V and 0 bases from J, the gap between germline ends came to 21 bases. The length of the CDR3 is 18 residues. For the CDR3, the DNA is TGTGCCATCAGAAGCACGAGAGCGATAGTATATAGCAATCAGCCCCAGCATTTT. It is translated as CAIRSTRAIVYSNQPQHF.

The chain carries TRBV9 and TRBJ1-3, with D tentatively TRBD1 (5 bases). The CDR3 totals 17 residues. Per germline, CDR1 SGDLS and CDR2 YYNGEE. V lost 0 bases and J 0 bases, leaving 13 bases between the germline ends. CDR3 sequence: CASSVDEGTYSGNTIYF. CDR3 DNA: TGTGCCAGCAGCGTAGATGAGGGGACTTACTCTGGAAACACCATATATTTT.

The rearrangement links TRBV29-1 to TRBJ2-6; D remains ambiguous. The length of the CDR3 is 13 residues. Per the germline V gene, CDR1 is SQVTM and CDR2 is ANQGSEA. V gave up 6 bases and J gave up 4 bases, with 10 bases separating them. The CDR3: CSVQKSGANVLTF. Here the CDR3 DNA reads TGCAGCGTCCAAAAATCCGGGGCCAACGTCCTGACTTTC.

The chain combines TRBV27 with TRBJ1-6; 11 bases line up with TRBD1. Germline V gene lookup returns CDR1 MNHEY and CDR2 SMNVEV (reference sequence). V dropped 5 bases and J dropped 9; count of bases not matched to a gene: 6. The CDR3 has 15 residues. CDR3 residues: CASSPLDRGLSPLHF. The CDR3 bases are TGTGCCAGCAGTCCGCTGGACAGGGGGCTTTCACCCCTCCACTTT.

The V call is TRBV9, the J call TRBJ2-2; 7 bases agree with TRBD1. Germline V gene lookup returns CDR1 SGDLS and CDR2 YYNGEE. The junction had 8 bases not matched to a gene; V was cut back by 3 bases and J by 6 bases. The CDR3 extends over 15 amino acids. CDR3 protein: CASSAAGTVAGELFF. The CDR3 coding sequence is TGTGCCAGCAGCGCCGCCGGGACAGTCGCCGGGGAGCTGTTTTTT.

The chain couples TRBV7-2 to TRBJ2-7, with D unresolved. V lost 2 bases, J lost 2 bases, and 4 bases lay in between. Germline V gene sequence: CDR1 SGHTA, CDR2 FQGNSA. The CDR3 loop spans 12 amino acids. CDR3 sequence (DNA): TGTGCCAGCAGCTTATCGGCCTACGAGCAGTACTTC. Its protein is CASSLSAYEQYF.

This chain links TRBV19 with TRBJ2-7, with D possibly TRBD1 on 5 matching bases. This CDR3 region has 13 residues. Germline V gene sequence: CDR1 LNHDA, CDR2 SQIVND (reference sequence). Trimming shortened V by 0 bases and J by 11 bases, and 14 bases separated the two germline ends. The CDR3, as DNA: TGTGCCAGTAGTATAGAAGAGAAGACAGAGAAGTACTTC. Translating gives CASSIEEKTEKYF. The whole variable domain, filled in from reference TRBV19 and TRBJ2-7, reads DGGITQSPKYLFRKEGQNVTLSCEQNLNHDAMYWYRQDPGQGLRLIYYSQIVNDFQKGDIAEGYSVSREKKESFPLTVTSAQKNPTAFYLCASSIEEKTEKYFGPGTRLTVT.

The CDR3 reads CASSKLDPETQYF. The CDR3, as DNA: TGTGCCAGCAGTAAACTAGACCCAGAGACCCAGTACTTC. The rearrangement links TRBV6-5 to TRBJ2-5; possible D gene TRBD2, 5 bases. Trimming left V 5 bases short and J 4 bases short, with 11 bases between. This CDR3 contains 13 residues. Per the germline V gene, CDR1 is MNHEY and CDR2 is SVGAGI.

This sequence joins TRBV7-2 and TRBJ2-7; no firm D call. Germline V gene lookup returns CDR1 SGHTA and CDR2 FQGNSA. This CDR3 has 13 residues. V was pared by 4 bases and J by 0 bases, with 7 bases between. CDR3 bases: TGTGCCAGCAGCTCCCCTAGCTCCTACGAGCAGTACTTC. Its translation is CASSSPSSYEQYF.

The chain couples TRBV11-2 to TRBJ2-1, with a weak D call TRBD1 (6 bases). In germline, CDR1 is SGHAT, CDR2 FQNNGV. The CDR3 sequence is 15 residues long. V was clipped by 4 bases and J by 5 bases, with 15 bases between them. The CDR3 nucleotides are TGTGCCAGCAGCTCAGGACAGAGGAACGACAATGAGCAGTTCTTC. It encodes CASSSGQRNDNEQFF.

The chain links TRBV5-4 to TRBJ1-5, with 9 positions matching TRBD1. This CDR3 is 13 amino acids long. With 4 bases clipped from V and 6 bases from J, the junction kept 2 bases outside the gene matches. In germline, CDR1 is SGHNT, CDR2 YYREEE (reference sequence). CDR3 nucleotides: TGTGCCAGCAGCACAGGGGGCGGTCAGCCCCAGCATTTT. As protein: CASSTGGGQPQHF.

This clone was observed once. The chain uses TRBV14 and TRBJ2-7; 7 nucleotides agree with TRBD1. CDR1 and CDR2 (germline): SGHDN, FVKESK. After removal of 2 bases from V and 6 bases from J, the junction contained 10 bases not matched to a gene. CDR3 length equals 15 residues. The DNA for the CDR3 is TGTGCCAGCAGCCAAATAAGGACAGGACCCCCCGAGCAGTACTTC. Its protein is CASSQIRTGPPEQYF. Full variable domain (rest looked up from reference TRBV14 and TRBJ2-7): EAGVTQFPSHSVIEKGQTVTLRCDPISGHDNLYWYRRVMGKEIKFLLHFVKESKQDESGMPNNRFLAERTGGTYSTLKVQPAELEDSGVYFCASSQIRTGPPEQYFGPGTRLTVT.

The chain links TRBV19 to TRBJ2-6; the D is unclear. This CDR3 has 15 amino acids. The germline CDR1 and CDR2 sequences are LNHDA and SQIVND (reference sequence). The V end lost 8 bases, the J end lost 0 bases, and 11 bases lay between the germline ends. Here the CDR3 reads CASRNFYSGANVLTF. CDR3 sequence (DNA): TGTGCCAGTCGAAACTTCTACTCTGGGGCCAACGTCCTGACTTTC.

The gene calls are TRBV6-1 and TRBJ2-3, with 7 bases lining up with TRBD2. Germline CDR1 and CDR2: MNHNS and SASEGT. Unmatched junction bases numbered 4, after V lost 1 base and J lost 6 bases. The CDR3 loop spans 14 amino acids. The chain's CDR3 is CASSEGGGTDTQYF. The CDR3 bases are TGTGCCAGCAGTGAAGGGGGGGGAACGGATACGCAGTATTTT.

The V call is TRBV11-2, the J call TRBJ2-2, with a possible D match to TRBD2 (6 bases). The CDR3 consists of 15 residues. CDR1 and CDR2 from the germline V gene are SGHAT and FQNNGV. The germline V and J ends were trimmed by 5 bases and 7 bases, with 17 bases remaining between them. The DNA for the CDR3 is TGTGCCAGCAGCAACCGGGACTCCACCCACGGGGAGCTGTTTTTT. The encoded protein is CASSNRDSTHGELFF.

The chain employs TRBV19 and TRBJ2-5; D gene uncertain. Germline V CDR1 and CDR2: LNHDA, SQIVND (reference sequence). This CDR3 has 13 amino acids. Trimming removed 0 bases from V and 5 bases from J, with 7 bases in between. The CDR3 nucleotides are TGTGCCAGTAGTATAGATCTTAGCGAGACCCAGTACTTC. Its protein product is CASSIDLSETQYF.